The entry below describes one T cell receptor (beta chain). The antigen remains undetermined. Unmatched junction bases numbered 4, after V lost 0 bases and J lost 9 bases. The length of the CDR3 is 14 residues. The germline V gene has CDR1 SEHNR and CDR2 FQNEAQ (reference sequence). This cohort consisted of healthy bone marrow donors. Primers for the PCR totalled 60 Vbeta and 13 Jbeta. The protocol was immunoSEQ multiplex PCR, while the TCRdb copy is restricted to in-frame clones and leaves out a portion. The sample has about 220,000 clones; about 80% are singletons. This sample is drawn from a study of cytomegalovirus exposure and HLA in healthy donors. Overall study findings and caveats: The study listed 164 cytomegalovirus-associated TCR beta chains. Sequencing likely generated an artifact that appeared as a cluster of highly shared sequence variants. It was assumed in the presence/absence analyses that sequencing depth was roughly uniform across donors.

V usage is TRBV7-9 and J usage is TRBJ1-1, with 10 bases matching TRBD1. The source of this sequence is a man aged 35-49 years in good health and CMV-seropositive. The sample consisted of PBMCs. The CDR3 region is CASSLASGQGQAFF. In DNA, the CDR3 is TGTGCCAGCAGCTTAGCGTCGGGACAGGGGCAAGCTTTCTTT.